These T cell receptor beta chains were read from a single sample in a study of cytomegalovirus exposure and HLA in healthy donors. Here immunoSEQ multiplex PCR was the method, and the copy in TCRdb shows in-frame clones only, minus some. The top ten clones hold more than 9.5% of a sample with over 150,000 clones, 70% to 80% of them seen once. What was sequenced was PBMCs. All receptors come from a man younger than 30 in good health and CMV-seropositive. Each CDR3 is given with its conserved first and last residue. Each record gives: V gene, J gene, clone size, D gene, CDR3 DNA, CDR3 protein. A D gene is named only where the DNA matches it firmly. Not all rows give a size; the values are once, few, many and, for expanded clones, a class.

TRBV7-9	TRBJ2-1	NA	NA	TGTGCCAGCAGCTTAGATCAGTACAATGAGCAGTTCTTC	CASSLDQYNEQFF
TRBV2	TRBJ2-5	few	NA	TGTGCCAGCAGTGAACAGTTGGAGACCCAGTACTTC	CASSEQLETQYF
TRBV2	TRBJ1-4	NA	TRBD1	TGTGCCAGCAGACAGGGGTATGATGAAAAACTGTTTTTT	CASRQGYDEKLFF
TRBV6-5	TRBJ2-5	NA	NA	TGTGCCAGCAGTGAGAACAGGATCGGGACCCAGTACTTC	CASSENRIGTQYF
TRBV29-1	TRBJ2-7	NA	NA	TGCAGCGTTGAAGGAGAAAAGCAGTACTTC	CSVEGEKQYF
TRBV5-4	TRBJ1-1	NA	NA	TGTGCCAGCAGCTTGGGGGAGGGAATGAACACTGAAGCTTTCTTT	CASSLGEGMNTEAFF
TRBV9	TRBJ2-7	NA	TRBD2	TGTGCCAGCAGCCCCCGGACTAGCGGCTACGAGCAGTACTTC	CASSPRTSGYEQYF
TRBV10-3	TRBJ1-2	NA	NA	TGTGCCCTTTCAGCAGGCAAGTCTTCTAACTATGGCTACACCTTC	CALSAGKSSNYGYTF
TRBV29-1	TRBJ2-3	NA	TRBD1	TGCAGCGTTGAGGGACAGGGCTACACAGATACGCAGTATTTT	CSVEGQGYTDTQYF
TRBV30	TRBJ2-6	NA	TRBD1	TGTGCCTGGAGTGTAGGGACAGGTTCTGGGGCCAACGGCCTGACTTTC	CAWSVGTGSGANGLTF
TRBV19	TRBJ2-7	NA	TRBD1	TGTGCCAGTAGCGGGACAGGGTCGGTCGAGCAGTACTTC	CASSGTGSVEQYF
TRBV2	TRBJ1-1	few	NA	TGTGCCAGCAGTCCACCCCGGGATAACACTGAAGCTTTCTTT	CASSPPRDNTEAFF
TRBV30	TRBJ2-3	NA	NA	TGTGCCTGGAGTAGGACAGAAAGCACAGATACGCAGTATTTT	CAWSRTESTDTQYF
TRBV16	TRBJ2-1	NA	TRBD2	TGTGCCAGCAGCCAATCGAGCAGGCGGGGAGGGGTTTACAATGAGCAGTTCTTC	CASSQSSRRGGVYNEQFF
TRBV19	TRBJ1-2	NA	TRBD1	TGTGCCAGTAGTGCACAGGGGGGAAACTATGGCTACACCTTC	CASSAQGGNYGYTF
TRBV6-5	TRBJ1-2	once	NA	TGTGCCAGCAGTTACGTCCCAGGGGTAAACGGCTACACCTTC	CASSYVPGVNGYTF